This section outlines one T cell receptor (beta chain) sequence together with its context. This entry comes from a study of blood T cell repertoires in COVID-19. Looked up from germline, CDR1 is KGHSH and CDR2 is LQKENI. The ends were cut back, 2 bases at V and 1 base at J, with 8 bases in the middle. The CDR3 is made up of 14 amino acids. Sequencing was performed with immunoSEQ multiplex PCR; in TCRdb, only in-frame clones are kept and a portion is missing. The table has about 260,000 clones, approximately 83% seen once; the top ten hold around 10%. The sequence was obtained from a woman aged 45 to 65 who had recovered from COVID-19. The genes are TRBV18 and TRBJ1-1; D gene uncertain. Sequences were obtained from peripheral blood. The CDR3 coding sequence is TGTGCCAGCTCACCATGGGGAGCGAACACTGAAGCTTTCTTT. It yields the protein CASSPWGANTEAFF. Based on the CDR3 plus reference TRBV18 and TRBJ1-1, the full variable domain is NAGVMQNPRHLVRRRGQEARLRCSPMKGHSHVYWYRQLPEEGLKFMVYLQKENIIDESGMPKERFSAEFPKEGPSILRIQQVVRGDSAAYFCASSPWGANTEAFFGQGTRLTVV.